These T cell receptor beta chains were read from a single sample in a study of blood T cell repertoires in COVID-19. Profiling relied on immunoSEQ multiplex PCR, and the TCRdb table lists in-frame clones only, not all of them. The sample holds over 250,000 clones, about four fifths seen once. Sequencing used peripheral blood. Receptor source: a woman aged 50 to 60 who had recovered from COVID-19. CDR3s include the opening cysteine and the closing phenylalanine or tryptophan. Each record gives: CDR3 DNA, CDR3 protein, J gene, V gene, D gene, clone size. A D gene is named only where the DNA matches it firmly. Where a row states a size, it is once, few, many or the class of an expanded clone; other rows omit it.

CDR3 DNA: TGTGCCAGCAGCGGTACGCGACTAGCGGAGAACACCGGGGAGCTGTTTTTT
CDR3 protein: CASSGTRLAENTGELFF
J gene: TRBJ2-2
V gene: TRBV9
D gene: TRBD2
clone size: .

CDR3 DNA: TGCGCCAGCAGCTTGGTGGCGGGGCCCCAAGAGACCCAGTACTTC
CDR3 protein: CASSLVAGPQETQYF
J gene: TRBJ2-5
V gene: TRBV5-1
D gene: .
clone size: .

CDR3 DNA: TGTGCCAGCAGCTCCCGACAGGGGTCTATCGGGGAGCTGTTTTTT
CDR3 protein: CASSSRQGSIGELFF
J gene: TRBJ2-2
V gene: TRBV11-1
D gene: TRBD1
clone size: .

CDR3 DNA: TGTGCCAGCAGCCCGGGACAGGGAGAAGGTAATTCACCCCTCCACTTT
CDR3 protein: CASSPGQGEGNSPLHF
J gene: TRBJ1-6
V gene: TRBV7-9
D gene: TRBD1
clone size: few

CDR3 DNA: TGTGCCAGCGCCCGGGACAACTACGAGCAGTACTTC
CDR3 protein: CASARDNYEQYF
J gene: TRBJ2-7
V gene: TRBV27
D gene: .
clone size: .

CDR3 DNA: TGTGCCAGTGGAGACACTAGCGGGAGTCGCACCGGGGAGCTGTTTTTT
CDR3 protein: CASGDTSGSRTGELFF
J gene: TRBJ2-2
V gene: TRBV7-2
D gene: TRBD2
clone size: .

CDR3 DNA: TGTGCCTTAGGGGCGGTTGGCTACACCTTC
CDR3 protein: CALGAVGYTF
J gene: TRBJ1-2
V gene: TRBV30
D gene: .
clone size: .

CDR3 DNA: TGCGCCAGCAGCCCTGACAGGGGGCTATTCTATGGCTACACCTTC
CDR3 protein: CASSPDRGLFYGYTF
J gene: TRBJ1-2
V gene: TRBV5-1
D gene: TRBD1
clone size: .

CDR3 DNA: TGTGCCAGCAGTTCCGGGGGTGGTTCCTACGAGCAGTACTTC
CDR3 protein: CASSSGGGSYEQYF
J gene: TRBJ2-7
V gene: TRBV6-5
D gene: .
clone size: .

CDR3 DNA: TGTGCCAGCAGGCCGCGCGGGTTCTACTCTGGAAACACCATATATTTT
CDR3 protein: CASRPRGFYSGNTIYF
J gene: TRBJ1-3
V gene: TRBV7-9
D gene: .
clone size: .

CDR3 DNA: TGTGCCACCAGTACAGGGGACCTCCTTTTCAATGAGCAGTTCTTC
CDR3 protein: CATSTGDLLFNEQFF
J gene: TRBJ2-1
V gene: TRBV24-1
D gene: TRBD1
clone size: .

CDR3 DNA: TGTGCCAGCAGCCAAGGGACCGGGACTAGCGGGAGGGAGACCCAGTACTTC
CDR3 protein: CASSQGTGTSGRETQYF
J gene: TRBJ2-5
V gene: TRBV3-1/TRBV3-2
D gene: TRBD2
clone size: .

CDR3 DNA: TGTGCCAGCAGTTTAGCCCTCATAGCGGATGAGCAGTTCTTC
CDR3 protein: CASSLALIADEQFF
J gene: TRBJ2-1
V gene: TRBV28
D gene: .
clone size: .

CDR3 DNA: TGTGCCAGTAGTGTACCGGGACTAGCGCATAATGAGCAGTTCTTC
CDR3 protein: CASSVPGLAHNEQFF
J gene: TRBJ2-1
V gene: TRBV19
D gene: TRBD2
clone size: .

CDR3 DNA: TGTGCCAGCAGCTTGGCCGAGGTCAGGGGGCTATACAATGAGCAGTTCTTC
CDR3 protein: CASSLAEVRGLYNEQFF
J gene: TRBJ2-1
V gene: TRBV5-5
D gene: TRBD1
clone size: .

CDR3 DNA: TGTGCCAGCAGTGAAGCGGAGCTAGCCAAAAACATTCAGTACTTC
CDR3 protein: CASSEAELAKNIQYF
J gene: TRBJ2-4
V gene: TRBV6-1
D gene: .
clone size: .

CDR3 DNA: TGTGCCAGCAGCACCCCCGGGACAGCAGGGTACAATGAGCAGTTCTTC
CDR3 protein: CASSTPGTAGYNEQFF
J gene: TRBJ2-1
V gene: TRBV7-6
D gene: TRBD1
clone size: once

CDR3 DNA: TGCGCCAGCAGCCAAGATAGCGGTAGCGGGGGAGGGTACGAGCAGTACTTC
CDR3 protein: CASSQDSGSGGGYEQYF
J gene: TRBJ2-7
V gene: TRBV4-1
D gene: TRBD2
clone size: few

CDR3 DNA: TGTGCCAGCAGCTTAGTAGGGGCGGGAGGGTCTCATGAGCAGTTCTTC
CDR3 protein: CASSLVGAGGSHEQFF
J gene: TRBJ2-1
V gene: TRBV11-1
D gene: TRBD2
clone size: .

CDR3 DNA: TGTGCCAGCAGCTTAGAGGTGACAGGGTATTACACCGGGGAGCTGTTTTTT
CDR3 protein: CASSLEVTGYYTGELFF
J gene: TRBJ2-2
V gene: TRBV7-3
D gene: TRBD1
clone size: .

CDR3 DNA: TGCAGCGTTGAAAGAGAGCCAGGCAGAAATACGCAGTATTTT
CDR3 protein: CSVEREPGRNTQYF
J gene: TRBJ2-3
V gene: TRBV29-1
D gene: .
clone size: .

CDR3 DNA: TGTGCCAGCAGCCACGATGGACTAGCGGGGGGAGAGACCCAGTACTTC
CDR3 protein: CASSHDGLAGGETQYF
J gene: TRBJ2-5
V gene: TRBV4-2
D gene: TRBD2
clone size: .

CDR3 DNA: TGTGCCAGCAGTGTCCTGTTAGGGGGTAATTCACCCCTCCACTTT
CDR3 protein: CASSVLLGGNSPLHF
J gene: TRBJ1-6
V gene: TRBV2
D gene: .
clone size: .

CDR3 DNA: TGTGCCAGCAGCTTAGGCCACCTTAGATACGAGCAGTACTTC
CDR3 protein: CASSLGHLRYEQYF
J gene: TRBJ2-7
V gene: TRBV13
D gene: .
clone size: .

CDR3 DNA: TGTGCCAGCAGTCTAGCGGGAGCACCTTACTACGAGCAGTACTTC
CDR3 protein: CASSLAGAPYYEQYF
J gene: TRBJ2-7
V gene: TRBV6-6
D gene: TRBD2
clone size: .

CDR3 DNA: TGCAGCGTTGAAGGGACAGTTCCCTACGAGCAGTACTTC
CDR3 protein: CSVEGTVPYEQYF
J gene: TRBJ2-7
V gene: TRBV29-1
D gene: .
clone size: once

CDR3 DNA: TGTGCCAGCAGTGTCGGGTCAGGCGCAGGGGGTCTTTCGGGATATAATTCACCCCTCCACTTT
CDR3 protein: CASSVGSGAGGLSGYNSPLHF
J gene: TRBJ1-6
V gene: TRBV27
D gene: TRBD1
clone size: .

CDR3 DNA: TGTGCCACCAGTGAGCGGACAGGTGGCGAGCAGTACTTC
CDR3 protein: CATSERTGGEQYF
J gene: TRBJ2-7
V gene: TRBV24-1
D gene: TRBD1
clone size: .

CDR3 DNA: TGTGCCAGTAGTATGGGTAGCGGCCTTGGCTACACCTTC
CDR3 protein: CASSMGSGLGYTF
J gene: TRBJ1-2
V gene: TRBV19
D gene: .
clone size: .

CDR3 DNA: TGTGCCAGCTCACGGGCCTTGGGCGAAAAACTGTTTTTT
CDR3 protein: CASSRALGEKLFF
J gene: TRBJ1-4
V gene: TRBV18
D gene: .
clone size: few

CDR3 DNA: TGTGCCAGCAGCCAGACCGGGACAGGGACCTACGAGCAGTACTTC
CDR3 protein: CASSQTGTGTYEQYF
J gene: TRBJ2-7
V gene: TRBV6-6
D gene: TRBD1
clone size: .